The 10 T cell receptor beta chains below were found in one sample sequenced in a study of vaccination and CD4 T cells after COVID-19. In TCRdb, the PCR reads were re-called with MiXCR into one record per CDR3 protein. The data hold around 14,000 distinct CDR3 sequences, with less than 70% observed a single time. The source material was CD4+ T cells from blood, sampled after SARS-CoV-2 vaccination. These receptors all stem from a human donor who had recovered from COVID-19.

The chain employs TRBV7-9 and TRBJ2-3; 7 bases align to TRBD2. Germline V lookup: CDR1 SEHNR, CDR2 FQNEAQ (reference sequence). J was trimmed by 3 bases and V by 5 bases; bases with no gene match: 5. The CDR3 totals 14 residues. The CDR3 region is CASSPGLETDTQYF. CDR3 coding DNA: TGTGCCAGCAGCCCCGGACTAGAAACAGATACGCAGTATTTT.

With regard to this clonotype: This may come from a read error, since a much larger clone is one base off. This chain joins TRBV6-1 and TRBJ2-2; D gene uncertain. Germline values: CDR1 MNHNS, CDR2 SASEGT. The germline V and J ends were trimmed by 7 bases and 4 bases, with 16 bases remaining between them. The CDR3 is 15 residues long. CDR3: CASKVEAQTTGELFF. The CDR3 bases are TGTGCCAGCAAAGTTGAGGCCCAGACCACCGGGGAGCTGTTTTTT.

The CDR3 DNA sequence: TGTGCCAGCAGCGAGAATGGGGGTTACTACGAGCAGTACTTC. Protein: CASSENGGYYEQYF. J is TRBJ2-7 and V is TRBV7-8; D may be TRBD1 or TRBD2 (5 bases each). Germline V lookup: CDR1 SGHVS, CDR2 FQNEAQ. This CDR3 region has 14 residues. Trimming pared 5 bases from V and 3 bases from J, leaving 14 bases between.

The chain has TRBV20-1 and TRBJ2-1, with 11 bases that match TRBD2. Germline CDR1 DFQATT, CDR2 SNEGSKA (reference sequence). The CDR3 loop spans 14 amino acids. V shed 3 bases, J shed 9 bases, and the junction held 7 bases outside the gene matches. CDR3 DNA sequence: TGCAGTGCTAGGACTAGCGGGACGACCTTTGAGCAGTTCTTC. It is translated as CSARTSGTTFEQFF.

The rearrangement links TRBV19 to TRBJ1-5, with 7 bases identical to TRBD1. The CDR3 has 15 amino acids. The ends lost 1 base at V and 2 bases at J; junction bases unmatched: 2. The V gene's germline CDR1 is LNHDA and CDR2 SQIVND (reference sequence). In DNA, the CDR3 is TGTGCCAGTAGTATAGGAGGGGGCGGCAATCAGCCCCAGCATTTT. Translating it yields CASSIGGGGNQPQHF.

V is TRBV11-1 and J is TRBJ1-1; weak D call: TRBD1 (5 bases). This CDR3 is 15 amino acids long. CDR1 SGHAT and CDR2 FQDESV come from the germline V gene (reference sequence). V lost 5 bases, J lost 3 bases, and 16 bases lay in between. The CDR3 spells CASSLGNRQYTEAFF. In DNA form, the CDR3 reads TGTGCCAGCAGCCTAGGGAATAGACAGTACACTGAAGCTTTCTTT.

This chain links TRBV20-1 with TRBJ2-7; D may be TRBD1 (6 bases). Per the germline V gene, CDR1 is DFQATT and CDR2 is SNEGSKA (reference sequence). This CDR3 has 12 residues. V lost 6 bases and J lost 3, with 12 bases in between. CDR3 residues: CSASGQRYEQYF. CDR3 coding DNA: TGCAGTGCAAGCGGACAGCGCTACGAGCAGTACTTC.

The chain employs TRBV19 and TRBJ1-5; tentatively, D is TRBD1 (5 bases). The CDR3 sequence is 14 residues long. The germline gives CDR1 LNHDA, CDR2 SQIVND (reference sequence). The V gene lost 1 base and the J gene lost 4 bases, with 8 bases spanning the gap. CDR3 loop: CASSIGQSNQPQHF. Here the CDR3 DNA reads TGTGCCAGTAGTATAGGACAGTCAAATCAGCCCCAGCATTTT.

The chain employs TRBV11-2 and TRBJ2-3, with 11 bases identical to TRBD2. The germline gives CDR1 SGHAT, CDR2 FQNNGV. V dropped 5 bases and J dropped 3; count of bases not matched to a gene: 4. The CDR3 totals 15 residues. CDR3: CASSQTSGGTDTQYF. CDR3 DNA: TGTGCCAGCAGCCAAACTAGCGGGGGAACAGATACGCAGTATTTT.

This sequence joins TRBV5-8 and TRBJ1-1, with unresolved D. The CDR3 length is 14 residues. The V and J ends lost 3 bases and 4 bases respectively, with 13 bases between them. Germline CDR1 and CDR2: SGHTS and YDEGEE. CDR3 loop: CASSYTNRFTEAFF. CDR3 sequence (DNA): TGTGCCAGCAGCTACACCAATCGCTTCACTGAAGCTTTCTTT.